Presented here are 18 T cell receptor beta chains from one specimen sequenced in a study of CD8 T cells in Susac syndrome. Random hexamers were used to reverse transcribe an amount of about 0.45 to 1 ug RNA. One entry per CDR3 protein, called by TCRdb with MiXCR from the immunoSEQ multiplex PCR reads. This table has around 270,000 distinct CDR3 sequences, about 91% appearing once. Sequencing used CD8+ T cells from PBMCs. These receptors were collected from a human donor with multiple sclerosis.

The DNA for the CDR3 is TGTGCCAGCAGCCAAGATCGAGGACAGTCATATAATTCACCCCTCCACTTT. Its protein is CASSQDRGQSYNSPLHF. The gene calls are TRBV14 and TRBJ1-6, with TRBD1 as a possible D gene (6 bases). Germline CDR1 is SGHDN and CDR2 is FVKESK. The CDR3 is made up of 17 amino acids. V lost 0 bases to trimming and J lost 4 bases, with 13 bases between them. The full variable domain, with the rest looked up from reference TRBV14 and TRBJ1-6, is EAGVTQFPSHSVIEKGQTVTLRCDPISGHDNLYWYRRVMGKEIKFLLHFVKESKQDESGMPNNRFLAERTGGTYSTLKVQPAELEDSGVYFCASSQDRGQSYNSPLHFGNGTRLTVT.

V and J are TRBV7-9 and TRBJ1-6; D ambiguous. The CDR3 runs to 15 residues. Germline-derived CDR1 and CDR2 are SEHNR and FQNEAQ (reference sequence). The V end was cut by 1 base, the J end by 8 bases, with 12 bases between. CDR3 residues: CASSLGTETYSPLHF. DNA of the CDR3: TGTGCCAGCAGCTTAGGGACCGAGACTTATTCACCCCTCCACTTT.

The CDR3 DNA follows: TGCAGTGCTACAGGACTAGCGGGGCTCTATGAGCAGTTCTTC. Translation: CSATGLAGLYEQFF. This chain uses TRBV20-1 with TRBJ2-1; TRBD2 agrees at 12 bases. The germline V gene has CDR1 DFQATT and CDR2 SNEGSKA (reference sequence). Trimming took 4 bases from V and 8 from J; bases not matched to a gene: 6. The CDR3 sequence is 14 residues long.

This sequence joins TRBV25-1 and TRBJ2-5; D uncertain. This CDR3 comprises 12 residues. V lost 6 bases and J lost 2, with 7 bases in between. Germline V gene data show CDR1 as MGHDK and CDR2 as SYGVNS. CDR3 coding DNA: TGTGCCAGCAGAGGTCGACAAGAGACCCAGTACTTC. Translated: CASRGRQETQYF.

This chain joins TRBV3-1 and TRBJ2-7, with 14 bases that match TRBD2. With 3 bases clipped from V and 5 bases from J, the junction kept 12 bases outside the gene matches. The CDR3 runs 18 residues. CDR1 LGHDT and CDR2 YNNKEL come from the germline V gene (reference sequence). CDR3 protein: CASSHRGTSGGFGDEQYF. In DNA form, the CDR3 reads TGTGCCAGCAGCCATCGCGGGACTAGCGGGGGCTTCGGGGACGAGCAGTACTTC.

The chain links TRBV27 to TRBJ1-1; D possibly corresponds to TRBD1 (6 bases). Trimming pared 4 bases from V and 6 bases from J, leaving 12 bases between. In germline, CDR1 is MNHEY, CDR2 SMNVEV (reference sequence). The CDR3 is made up of 13 amino acids. DNA for the CDR3: TGTGCCAGCAGTTACGGGGGGCAAGCTGAAGCTTTCTTT. Amino acids: CASSYGGQAEAFF.

Here the CDR3 reads CASSARSSYNEQFF. The CDR3 region has the DNA TGTGCCAGCAGTGCCAGAAGCTCCTACAATGAGCAGTTCTTC. The rearrangement joins TRBV2 to TRBJ2-1; the D is unclear. Germline CDR1 and CDR2: SNHLY and FYNNEI. V lost 4 bases, J lost 0 bases, and 7 bases lay in between. This CDR3 has 14 amino acids.

This clonotype was seen a single time. The V gene is TRBV5-1, the J gene TRBJ2-7, with a possible D match to TRBD2 (7 bases). There are 15 residues in the CDR3. Per germline, CDR1 SGHRS and CDR2 YFSETQ. V lost 0 bases, J lost 2 bases, and 12 bases lay in between. The CDR3 bases are TGCGCCAGCAGCTTGGGAGGGGGGGCAACCTACGAGCAGTACTTC. Amino acid sequence: CASSLGGGATYEQYF.

The genes are TRBV19 and TRBJ2-2; 7 bases align to TRBD1. J gave up 7 bases and V 3 bases, and 5 bases lay outside the gene matches. CDR1 and CDR2 (germline): LNHDA, SQIVND (reference sequence). This CDR3 spans 14 amino acids. CDR3 nucleotide sequence: TGTGCCAGTAGTATCACAGGGGCGGGCGGGGAGCTGTTTTTT. Protein: CASSITGAGGELFF. The full variable domain, with the rest looked up from reference TRBV19 and TRBJ2-2, is DGGITQSPKYLFRKEGQNVTLSCEQNLNHDAMYWYRQDPGQGLRLIYYSQIVNDFQKGDIAEGYSVSREKKESFPLTVTSAQKNPTAFYLCASSITGAGGELFFGEGSRLTVL.

The chain has TRBV4-3 and TRBJ2-1; 12 bases agree with TRBD2. J gave up 7 bases and V 3 bases, and 4 bases lay outside the gene matches. The germline V gene has CDR1 LGHNA and CDR2 YSLEER. CDR3 length: 15 residues. CDR3 residues: CASSQASGGGNEQFF. The CDR3, as DNA: TGCGCCAGCAGCCAGGCTAGCGGGGGGGGGAATGAGCAGTTCTTC.

The genes are TRBV6-2 or TRBV6-3 and TRBJ2-7; 7 nucleotides align to TRBD1. Germline loops: CDR1 MNHEY, CDR2 SVGEGT. This CDR3 is built from 13 residues. J lost 3 bases, V lost 2 bases, and 1 base had no gene match. The CDR3 coding sequence is TGTGCCAGCAGTTACGGGACAGTCTACGAGCAGTACTTC. It is translated as CASSYGTVYEQYF.

The chain recombines TRBV15 with TRBJ2-6; D is undetermined. CDR3 length: 14 residues. Germline CDR1 LNHNV, CDR2 YYDKDF (reference sequence). V lost 5 bases and J lost 2, with 7 bases in between. The CDR3 spells CATSGKTGANVLTF. The CDR3 nucleotides are TGTGCCACCAGCGGGAAAACTGGGGCCAACGTCCTGACTTTC.

The chain recombines TRBV30 with TRBJ2-2; the D gene is possibly TRBD2 (6 bases). The CDR3 loop spans 15 amino acids. The V and J ends lost 4 bases and 10 bases respectively, with 22 bases between them. Germline assignment: CDR1 GTSNPN and CDR2 SVGIG (reference sequence). The CDR3 DNA reads as TGTGCCTGGAACCTGCTTGGGAATGGGGAGGAGGAGCTGTTTTTT. It encodes CAWNLLGNGEEELFF. Together with reference TRBV30 and TRBJ2-2, the CDR3 gives the full variable domain: SQTIHQWPATLVQPVGSPLSLECTVEGTSNPNLYWYRQAAGRGLQLLFYSVGIGQISSEVPQNLSASRPQDRQFILSSKKLLLSDSGFYLCAWNLLGNGEEELFFGEGSRLTVL.

The CDR3 loop reads CASSRNQYEQYF. For the CDR3, the DNA is TGTGCCAGCAGCCGGAATCAGTACGAGCAGTACTTC. This chain joins TRBV5-6 and TRBJ2-7; D not certain. The V end lost 4 bases, the J end lost 4 bases, and 9 bases lay between the germline ends. The germline V gene has CDR1 SGHDT and CDR2 YYEEEE. The CDR3 spans 12 residues.

The chain has TRBV5-1 and TRBJ2-7; 9 bases align to TRBD1. Trimming removed 4 bases from V and 3 bases from J; junction bases left unmatched: 11. The length of the CDR3 is 16 residues. The germline gives CDR1 SGHRS, CDR2 YFSETQ. The DNA for the CDR3 is TGCGCCAGCAGCGAGATGGGGACAGGGTGGATCTACGAGCAGTACTTC. Its translation: CASSEMGTGWIYEQYF.

The rearrangement joins TRBV2 to TRBJ1-5; TRBD1 matches 7 bases. The CDR3 contains 16 residues. Trimming removed 2 bases from V and 5 bases from J; junction bases left unmatched: 9. Germline values: CDR1 SNHLY, CDR2 FYNNEI. CDR3 coding DNA: TGTGCCAGCAGTGAATCGGGGACAGAGATTCATCAGCCCCAGCATTTT. Protein product: CASSESGTEIHQPQHF. The complete variable domain, with remaining parts taken from reference TRBV2 and TRBJ1-5, reads EPEVTQTPSHQVTQMGQEVILRCVPISNHLYFYWYRQILGQKVEFLVSFYNNEISEKSEIFDDQFSVERPDGSNFTLKIRSTKLEDSAMYFCASSESGTEIHQPQHFGDGTRLSIL.

This chain connects TRBV28 to TRBJ2-7; D possibly corresponds to TRBD1 (5 bases). V was cut by 2 bases and J by 3 bases, with 8 bases left in between. The CDR3 sequence is 13 residues long. The germline gives CDR1 MDHEN, CDR2 SYDVKM. CDR3 loop: CASSLQGVYEQYF. CDR3 coding DNA: TGTGCCAGCAGTTTACAGGGCGTCTACGAGCAGTACTTC.

To note about this clonotype: The conserved closing phenylalanine or tryptophan is absent in this CDR3, likely reflecting a read error. The rearrangement uses TRBV20-1 and TRBJ2-7; TRBD1 matches at 9 bases. This CDR3 is built from 14 residues. Looked up from germline, CDR1 is DFQATT and CDR2 is SNEGSKA (reference sequence). The J segment lost 3 bases and the V segment lost 2 bases, leaving 5 bases of the junction unmatched. DNA for the CDR3: TGCAGTGCTAGATTGTCGGGACAGGGCTACGAGCAGTACCTC. Residues: CSARLSGQGYEQYL.